This T cell receptor beta chain derives from a study of blood T cell repertoires in COVID-19 (dated by TCRdb to 2020 to 2021). With respect to the entire study: The collaborator samples originated in the United States, Italy and Spain and spanned the acute and convalescent phases of COVID-19. Subjects who had been exposed to COVID-19, were actively infected with it, or had recovered from it provided the deeply sampled blood TCRbeta repertoires that made up the dataset. Nearly every sample came with metadata listing a de-identified subject ID, COVID-19 status, age in years and sex. Where available, HLA class I and class II types were obtained from metadata supplied by the sample provider rather than from assay-based typing. The prospective study material was composed of cDNA or gDNA derived from T cells, B-cell-depleted T cells, or PBMCs. A freely available public database, intended as a resource for researchers studying the immune response to SARS-CoV-2, is where the repertoires were released. The samples were drawn from two sources: the first 160 participants of the ongoing ImmuneRACE study, and 1,200 or so subjects contributed by 6 global collaborators. What the authors observed across the whole study: How much clinical and demographic metadata was included differed by source and by participant, and the metadata was provided uncurated.

Comment on this clone: The clone's antigen remains unknown. No base-level quality is on record; no much larger clone is a single base apart.

Samples from volunteer blood donors who had recovered from COVID-19 were contributed by a second Seattle source. Whole blood was collected in K2EDTA tubes by collaborating institutions according to the institutions' own protocols. For TCRbeta analysis, collaborator samples were shipped as frozen whole blood, as isolated PBMCs, or as DNA extracted from either sample type. V sheds 4 bases and J sheds 7 bases, leaving 10 bases between their ends. The CDR3 covers 12 residues, taking in both the cysteine and the phenylalanine. The CDR3 DNA has 36 bases and is translated from base 1. Sequences LGHDT (CDR1) and YNNKEL (CDR2) are obtained from the germline V gene (reference sequence). TCRbeta CDR3 regions were amplified from genomic DNA using the immunoSEQ Assay, a bias-controlled multiplex PCR. The authors processed their data as follows. Within the assay, amplification of reference gene primers was used to estimate how many nucleated cells each sample contained. To quantify the absolute abundance of each unique TCRbeta CDR3 rearrangement, sequence reads were collapsed and filtered. For each sample, productive Simpson clonality was calculated by taking the square root of Simpson's diversity index across productive rearrangements. Held by TCRdb, this immuneACCESS table contains in-frame sequences only and omits some clones. Under half of the omission traces to an unresolved V gene where checked; the cause of the rest is unknown. V and J calls and clone size are those listed in that table; D and trimming were worked out from the DNA. This sample comprises some 270,000 clones, 75% to 90% of them detected only once. 3.5% to 5.5% of the sample belongs to the ten largest clones.

Sequencing was carried out using peripheral blood. The receptor's source is a woman between 40 and 55 years old who had recovered from COVID-19. The chain couples TRBV3-1 (or the pseudogene TRBV3-2) to TRBJ1-1; TRBD1 is a weak D gene call, 5 bases matching. The nucleotide sequence reads TGTGCCAGCAGCCTTCAGGGCGTTGAAGCTTTCTTT. It is translated as CASSLQGVEAFF.